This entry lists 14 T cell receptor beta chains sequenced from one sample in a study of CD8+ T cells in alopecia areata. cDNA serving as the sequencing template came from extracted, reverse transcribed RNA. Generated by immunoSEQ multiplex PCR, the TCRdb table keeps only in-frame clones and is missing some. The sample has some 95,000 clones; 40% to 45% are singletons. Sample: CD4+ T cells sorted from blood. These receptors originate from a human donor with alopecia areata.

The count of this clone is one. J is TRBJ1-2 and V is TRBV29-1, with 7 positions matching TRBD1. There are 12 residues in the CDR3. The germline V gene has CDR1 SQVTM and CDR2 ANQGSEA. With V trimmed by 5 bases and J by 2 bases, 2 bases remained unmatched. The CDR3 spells CSVYRGNYGYTF. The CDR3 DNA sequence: TGCAGCGTTTACAGGGGAAACTATGGCTACACCTTC.

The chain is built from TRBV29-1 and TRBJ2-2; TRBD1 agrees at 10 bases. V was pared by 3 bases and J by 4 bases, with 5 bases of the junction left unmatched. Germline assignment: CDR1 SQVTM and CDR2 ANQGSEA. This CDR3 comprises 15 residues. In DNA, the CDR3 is TGCAGCGTTGATGGAGGACAGGGGGGCACCGGGGAGCTGTTTTTT. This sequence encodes CSVDGGQGGTGELFF.

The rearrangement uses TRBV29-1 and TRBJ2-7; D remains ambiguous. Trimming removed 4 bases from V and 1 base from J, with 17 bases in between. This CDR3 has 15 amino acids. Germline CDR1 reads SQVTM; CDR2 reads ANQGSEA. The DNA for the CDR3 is TGCAGCGTTGCCCCAGGTCCCACCCGATCCTACGAGCAGTACTTC. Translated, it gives CSVAPGPTRSYEQYF.

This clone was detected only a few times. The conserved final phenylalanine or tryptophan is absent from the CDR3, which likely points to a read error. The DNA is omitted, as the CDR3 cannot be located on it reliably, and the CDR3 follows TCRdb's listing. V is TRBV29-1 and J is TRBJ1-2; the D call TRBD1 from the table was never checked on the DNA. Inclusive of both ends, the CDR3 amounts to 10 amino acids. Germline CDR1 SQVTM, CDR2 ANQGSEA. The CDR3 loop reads CSAETDSLSI.

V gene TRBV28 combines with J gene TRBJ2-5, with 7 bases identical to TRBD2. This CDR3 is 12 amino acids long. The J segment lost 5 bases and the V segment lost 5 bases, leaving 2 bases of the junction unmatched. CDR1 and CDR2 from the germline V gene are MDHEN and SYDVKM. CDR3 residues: CASSGGDETQYF. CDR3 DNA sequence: TGTGCCAGCAGTGGGGGGGACGAGACCCAGTACTTC.

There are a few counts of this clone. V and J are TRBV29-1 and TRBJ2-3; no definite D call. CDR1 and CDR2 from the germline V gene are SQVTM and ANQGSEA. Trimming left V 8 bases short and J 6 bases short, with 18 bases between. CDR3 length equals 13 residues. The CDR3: CSTRGPRVDTQYF. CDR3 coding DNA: TGCAGCACACGCGGCCCCCGGGTTGATACGCAGTATTTT.

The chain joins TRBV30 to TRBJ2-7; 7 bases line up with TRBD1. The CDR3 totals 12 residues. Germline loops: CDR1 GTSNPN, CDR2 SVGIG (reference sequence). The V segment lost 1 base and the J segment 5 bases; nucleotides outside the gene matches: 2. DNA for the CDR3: TGTGCCTGGAGTGCACAGGGGCACGAGCAGTACTTC. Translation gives CAWSAQGHEQYF.

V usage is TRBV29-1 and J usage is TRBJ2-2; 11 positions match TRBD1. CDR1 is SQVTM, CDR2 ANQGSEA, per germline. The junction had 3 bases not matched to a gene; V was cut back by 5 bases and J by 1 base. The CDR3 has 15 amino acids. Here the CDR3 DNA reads TGCAGCGTTCGGGACAGGGGGAGGAACACCGGGGAGCTGTTTTTT. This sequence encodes CSVRDRGRNTGELFF.

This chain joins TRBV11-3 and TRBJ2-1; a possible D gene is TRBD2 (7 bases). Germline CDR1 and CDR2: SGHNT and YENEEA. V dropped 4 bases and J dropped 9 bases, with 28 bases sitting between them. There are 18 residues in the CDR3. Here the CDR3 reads CASSSNRVGAGVRGEQFF. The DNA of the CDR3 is TGTGCCAGCAGCTCCAACAGGGTTGGCGCGGGAGTTAGGGGTGAGCAGTTCTTC.

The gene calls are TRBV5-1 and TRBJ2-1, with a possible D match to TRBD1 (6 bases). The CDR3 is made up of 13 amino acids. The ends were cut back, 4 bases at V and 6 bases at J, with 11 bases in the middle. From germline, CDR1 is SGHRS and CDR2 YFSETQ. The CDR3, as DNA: TGCGCCAGCAGCCGCCGGGACACCAATGAGCAGTTCTTC. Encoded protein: CASSRRDTNEQFF.

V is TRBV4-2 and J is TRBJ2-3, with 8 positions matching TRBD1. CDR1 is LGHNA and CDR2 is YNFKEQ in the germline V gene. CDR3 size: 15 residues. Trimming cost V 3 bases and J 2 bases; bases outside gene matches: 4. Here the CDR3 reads CASSQDRDDTDTQYF. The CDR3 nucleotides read TGTGCCAGCAGCCAGGACAGGGATGACACAGATACGCAGTATTTT.

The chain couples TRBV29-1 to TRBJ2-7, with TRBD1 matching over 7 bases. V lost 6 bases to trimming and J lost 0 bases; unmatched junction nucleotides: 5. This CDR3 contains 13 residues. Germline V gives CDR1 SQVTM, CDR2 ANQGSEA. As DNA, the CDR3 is TGCAGCGTCCGGGACAGCACCTCCTACGAGCAGTACTTC. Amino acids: CSVRDSTSYEQYF.

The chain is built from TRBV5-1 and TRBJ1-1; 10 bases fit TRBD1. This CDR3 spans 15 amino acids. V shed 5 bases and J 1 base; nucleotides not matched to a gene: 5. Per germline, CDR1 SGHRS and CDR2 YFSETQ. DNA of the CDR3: TGCGCCAGCAGTTCGGGACAGGGGCGGAACACTGAAGCTTTCTTT. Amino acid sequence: CASSSGQGRNTEAFF. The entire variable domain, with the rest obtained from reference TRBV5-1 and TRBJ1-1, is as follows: KAGVTQTPRYLIKTRGQQVTLSCSPISGHRSVSWYQQTPGQGLQFLFEYFSETQRNKGNFPGRFSGRQFSNSRSEMNVSTLELGDSALYLCASSSGQGRNTEAFFGQGTRLTVV.

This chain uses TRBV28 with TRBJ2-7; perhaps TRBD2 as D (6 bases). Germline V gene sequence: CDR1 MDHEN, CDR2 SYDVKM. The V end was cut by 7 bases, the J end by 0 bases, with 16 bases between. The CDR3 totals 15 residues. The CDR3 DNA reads TGTGCCAGCACCAGCAGCGGGCGCTACTCCTACGAGCAGTACTTC. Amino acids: CASTSSGRYSYEQYF.